The rows below give T cell receptor beta chains drawn from one sample of a study of neoadjuvant anti-PD-1 for oral cavity cancer. Method: immunoSEQ multiplex PCR; TCRdb's copy keeps in-frame clones and lacks some. The sample consists of 12,000 to 15,000 clones, more than 65% of them appearing once. This material consisted of PBMCs, taken before nivolumab (anti-PD-1) treatment. These receptors were taken from a person aged 40 to 85 with oral cavity squamous cell carcinoma. Each CDR3 is given with its conserved first and last residue. D genes are given only for firm matches. Not every row has a clone size; where given, it reads once, few, many or a size class.

D gene	V gene	clone size	CDR3 length	J gene	CDR3 protein
.	TRBV27	.	12	TRBJ2-7	CASSSLNYEQYF
.	TRBV7-9	.	14	TRBJ2-7	CASSPQESSYEQYF
.	TRBV10-3	.	12	TRBJ2-1	CAISEFLNEQFF
.	TRBV13	.	21	TRBJ1-6	CASSLGTSGALPSSYNSPLHF
TRBD1	TRBV18	.	14	TRBJ1-5	CASSYGTGDQPQHF
TRBD2	TRBV30	.	15	TRBJ2-2	CAWKTSGRSHGELFF
.	TRBV7-9	.	13	TRBJ2-7	CASSSFRSYEQYF
.	TRBV7-2	once	15	TRBJ1-2	CASSLVPSTNYGYTF
.	TRBV5-1	.	12	TRBJ2-1	CASSRTDNEQFF
.	TRBV4-1	.	17	TRBJ1-5	CASSQGWQGFSNQPQHF
TRBD1	TRBV4-1	.	15	TRBJ1-1	CASSRGQGPGTEAFF
TRBD2	TRBV7-2	.	13	TRBJ2-7	CASSLPSAGRQYF
.	TRBV7-9	.	14	TRBJ2-3	CASSLGVGIGTQYF
.	TRBV5-4	.	13	TRBJ1-4	CASSVWTHEKLFF
.	TRBV6-1	.	12	TRBJ1-2	CASSWDLYGYTF
.	TRBV13	.	19	TRBJ2-7	CASSSRGTSGGGQNYEQYF
TRBD1	TRBV28	once	15	TRBJ1-4	CASNTGGAGREKLFF
TRBD1	TRBV11-2	.	15	TRBJ2-7	CASRRGTGGIYEQYF
TRBD1	TRBV19	.	15	TRBJ2-6	CASTGGRSGANVLTF
.	TRBV5-1	.	14	TRBJ1-4	CASSLDGRNEKLFF
.	TRBV5-1	.	15	TRBJ2-2	CASSPREASTGELFF
.	TRBV19	.	13	TRBJ2-1	CASRGRGENEQFF
.	TRBV5-1	.	16	TRBJ2-7	CASSLRTALRSGEQYF
.	TRBV6-5	.	16	TRBJ2-6	CASSYDRRSGANVLTF
.	TRBV30	.	13	TRBJ1-6	CARSTMGASPLHF
TRBD2	TRBV15	.	13	TRBJ2-7	CATSRGVTYEQYF
.	TRBV30	.	16	TRBJ1-5	CAWSIGGQPYNQPQHF
.	TRBV7-9	once	17	TRBJ1-1	CASSLANWRGLNTEAFF
.	TRBV6-1	.	15	TRBJ1-2	CASSEAGGLNYGYTF
.	TRBV5-1	few	16	TRBJ1-1	CASSLDVVAMNTEAFF
.	TRBV27	.	12	TRBJ2-7	CASSSPTREQYF
.	TRBV2	.	11	TRBJ1-2	CASSAKSGYTF
.	TRBV10-2	.	14	TRBJ2-6	CASSRQPGANVLTF
.	TRBV10-3	.	14	TRBJ1-2	CAISEMGLNYGYTF
.	TRBV2	.	13	TRBJ1-2	CASSPDTNYGYTF
.	TRBV30	.	16	TRBJ1-2	CAWSVHRADKFYGYTF
TRBD2	TRBV12-5	.	19	TRBJ2-1	CASGLVLGSVGGRAYEQFF
.	TRBV5-5	.	15	TRBJ2-7	CASSLVGRASYEQYF
.	TRBV5-4	.	14	TRBJ2-5	CASSLRHLQETQYF
.	TRBV2	.	15	TRBJ2-7	CASRWSPVASYEQYF
.	TRBV29-1	.	12	TRBJ1-1	CSASNMNTEAFF
.	TRBV7-9	.	12	TRBJ2-7	CASSKRGYEQYF
.	TRBV6-1	few	14	TRBJ2-2	CASSELRGTGELFF
.	TRBV6-5	.	15	TRBJ1-5	CASSYGTGWGLAQHF
TRBD1	TRBV5-1	.	17	TRBJ1-1	CASSLSSGGPGEGEAFF
.	TRBV5-1	few	13	TRBJ1-5	CASSLGGDQPQHF
.	TRBV27	.	14	TRBJ2-2	CASSSPLSTGELFF
.	TRBV7-9	.	14	TRBJ2-7	CASSLDANPYEQYF
.	TRBV5-4	.	15	TRBJ2-1	CASSLFGDGDNEQFF
TRBD2	TRBV28	.	13	TRBJ2-5	CATILADQETQYF
.	TRBV11-2	.	13	TRBJ1-2	CASSFAGEYGYTF
TRBD1	TRBV12-5	.	16	TRBJ1-5	CASGTGTGGLNQPQHF
.	TRBV5-1	.	14	TRBJ2-7	CASKTPAVPYEQYF
.	TRBV11-3	.	12	TRBJ2-2	CASSFQNGELFF
TRBD1	TRBV29-1	.	14	TRBJ2-1	CSVDSGTGHYEQFF
.	TRBV2	.	14	TRBJ1-4	CASSDPQVNEKLFF
.	TRBV28	.	16	TRBJ2-6	CASEPTISSGANVLTF
.	TRBV7-9	.	15	TRBJ2-6	CASSLEGAGANVLTF
TRBD1	TRBV28	.	15	TRBJ1-2	CASSVLQGTGDGYTF